The present T cell receptor (beta chain) was sequenced within a study of regulatory T cells in long-lasting Graves disease. General study points: Persistent Graves' patients showed a TCR diversity that was lower than that of newly diagnosed ones. Sharing of public clonotypes was greater in persistent patients (about 2,500) than in new patients (roughly 1,000).

This clonotype was seen ten or more times. What it binds is unknown. According to the study, TCR beta libraries were built with iRepertoire HTBI primers and CDR3-region Arm-PCR. TCRdb re-derived calls from the multiplex PCR reads in MiXCR, one entry per CDR3 protein. The sample lists 300,000 or so distinct CDR3 sequences; about 18% were seen once. Time point in this sample: persistent/refractory GD, antithyroid drugs over 5 years with positive TRAb. Extracted PBMC RNA gave rise to the TCR library. Patients were from an endocrinology department in Xi'an, China. This sequence originates from a female donor with Graves disease. Sequencing was performed on peripheral blood mononuclear cells (PBMCs), taken when the disease was refractory, from a patient treated with antithyroid drugs.

This CDR3 is CASIKGAFDRPYGYTF. DNA of the CDR3: TGTGCCAGCATCAAAGGAGCTTTCGACAGGCCCTATGGCTACACCTTC. The chain carries TRBV6-1 and TRBJ1-2, with D possibly TRBD1 on 6 matching bases. Germline CDR1 is MNHNS and CDR2 is SASEGT. The CDR3 length is 16 residues. Trimming stripped 7 bases from V and 4 bases from J, with 22 bases between.